This TCR beta chain was documented in a study of T-cell reconstitution after alpha-beta-depleted transplantation in children. TCRbeta library construction was performed incorporating unique molecular identifiers. TCRdb redid the calling of the PCR reads with MiXCR, one entry per CDR3 protein. The sample shows approximately 190,000 distinct CDR3 sequences, about 6% of them seen only once. The CDR3 runs 13 residues. V was pared by 4 bases and J by 6 bases, with 10 bases between. Germline V lookup: CDR1 MGHDK, CDR2 SYGVNS. At least ten counts were recorded for this clonotype. The TCR was taken from a girl less than two years old with combined immunodeficiency, due to receive a stem cell transplant. The V and J genes are TRBV25-1 and TRBJ2-1, with D perhaps matching TRBD1 (6 bases). The specimen was PBMCs, collected before TCRalphabeta/CD19-depleted stem cell transplant. As DNA, the CDR3 is TGTGCCAGCAGTGGGCAGGGGCCCAATGAGCAGTTCTTC. Translating it yields CASSGQGPNEQFF.